This T cell receptor beta chain was sequenced in a study of lymphopenia after photon versus proton radiotherapy (dated by TCRdb to the late 2010s). Study-wide context: The study compared the immunological effects of photon versus proton radiation therapy in patients with gastrointestinal tumors who developed high-grade lymphopenia. A cohort of some 22 patients with gastrointestinal tumors who received either photon or proton therapy and subsequently developed lymphopenia was included. The study was designed to characterize how the impact on the immune system differs between the two radiation modalities. What the research found in general, with its limitations: After the lymphocyte count nadir, photon-treated repertoires showed oligoclonal expansion, especially of CD8+ Temra cells, which drove the drop in diversity. Among patients across the cohort who died, overall survival time showed an inverse correlation with a larger post-nadir drop in TCR diversity. The authors looked at the survival association only in patients who died, and they framed better survival with proton therapy as a possibility rather than a demonstrated result. Relative stability during treatment was observed in proton-treated patients, whereas loss of naive T cells and TCR diversity and gain of effector/memory populations were observed in photon-treated patients.

In the case of this clone: The antigen it binds to is not known. Base qualities were left out, and no much larger clone turns up one base away.

Preparation of the library involved the immunoSEQ multiplex PCR assay. T cell repertoires were profiled with deep sequencing of rearranged TCR beta loci together with multiparametric flow cytometry. The table comes from immuneACCESS by way of TCRdb, which keeps in-frame sequences with V and J called. Part of the clones is missing from these tables; in studies checked, under half for an unresolved V gene and the rest for unknown reasons. Recorded for this sample are 150,000 to 200,000 clones; about 85% of them occurred a single time. The ten top clones hold around 5.1% of the sample. The CDR3 sequence holds 17 residues, the cysteine and phenylalanine included. Only the CDR3 portion is preserved as DNA: 51 bases, with reading frame beginning at the first base. Trimmed from V: 0 bases; trimmed from J: 4 bases; junction bases lacking a gene match: 9. The germline V gene (reference sequence) sets CDR1 to SEHNR and CDR2 to FQNEAQ.

The TCR sequence derives from a man aged 50-60 years with gastric cancer. The chain joins TRBV7-9 to TRBJ2-1; 7 bases in between match TRBD2. The sequenced sample was peripheral blood, obtained from a patient treated with photon-based radiotherapy. Read as DNA, the sequence is TGTGCCAGCAGCTTAGCGAGGGCTAGCGGAAGTTACAATGAGCAGTTCTTC. Protein translation: CASSLARASGSYNEQFF.